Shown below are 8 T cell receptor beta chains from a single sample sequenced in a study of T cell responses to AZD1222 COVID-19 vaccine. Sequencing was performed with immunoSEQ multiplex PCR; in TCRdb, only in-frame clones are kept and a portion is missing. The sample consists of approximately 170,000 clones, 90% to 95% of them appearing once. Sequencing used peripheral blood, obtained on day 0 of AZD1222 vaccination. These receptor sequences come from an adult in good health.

CDR3 DNA sequence: TGTGCCAGCTCGGTGGGCGGGTCCTATAATTCACCCCTCCACTTT. Amino acids: CASSVGGSYNSPLHF. The rearrangement uses TRBV3-1 (or the pseudogene TRBV3-2) and TRBJ1-6; D is uncertain. Per germline, CDR1 LGHDT and CDR2 YNNKEL (reference sequence). V lost 8 bases and J lost 1, with 12 bases in between. The CDR3 length is 15 residues.

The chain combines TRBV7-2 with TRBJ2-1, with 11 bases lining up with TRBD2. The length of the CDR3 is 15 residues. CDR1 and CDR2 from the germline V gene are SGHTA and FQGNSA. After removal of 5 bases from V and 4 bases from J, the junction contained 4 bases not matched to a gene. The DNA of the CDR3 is TGTGCCAGCAGCATAACTAGCGGGAGTTACAATGAGCAGTTCTTC. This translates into CASSITSGSYNEQFF.

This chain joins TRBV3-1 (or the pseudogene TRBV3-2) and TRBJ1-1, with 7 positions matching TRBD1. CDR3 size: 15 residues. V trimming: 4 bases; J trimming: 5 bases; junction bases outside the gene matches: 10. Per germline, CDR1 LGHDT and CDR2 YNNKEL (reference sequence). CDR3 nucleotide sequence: TGTGCCAGCAGCCCAGACCAGGACAGGTGGACTGAAGCTTTCTTT. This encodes CASSPDQDRWTEAFF.

Written as DNA, the CDR3 is TGTGCCAGCAGTTACTGGTCGAACACTGAAGCTTTCTTT. This encodes CASSYWSNTEAFF. The genes are TRBV6-2 or TRBV6-3 and TRBJ1-1; D unclear. Germline V gene data show CDR1 as MNHEY and CDR2 as SVGEGT. V lost 1 base to trimming and J lost 1 base, with 4 bases between them. The CDR3 is 13 amino acids.

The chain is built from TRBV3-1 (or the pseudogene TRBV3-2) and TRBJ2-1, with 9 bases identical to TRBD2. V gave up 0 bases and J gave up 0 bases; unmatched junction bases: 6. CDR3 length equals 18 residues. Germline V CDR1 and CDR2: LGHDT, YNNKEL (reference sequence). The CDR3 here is CASSQDGSGGLSYNEQFF. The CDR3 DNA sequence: TGTGCCAGCAGCCAAGACGGCAGCGGGGGGCTCTCCTACAATGAGCAGTTCTTC.

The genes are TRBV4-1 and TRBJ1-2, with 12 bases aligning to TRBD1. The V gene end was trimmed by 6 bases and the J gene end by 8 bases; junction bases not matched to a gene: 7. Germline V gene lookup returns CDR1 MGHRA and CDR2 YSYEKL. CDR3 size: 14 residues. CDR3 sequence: CASRMGQGAEGYTF. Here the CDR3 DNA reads TGCGCCAGCAGAATGGGACAGGGGGCGGAGGGCTACACCTTC.

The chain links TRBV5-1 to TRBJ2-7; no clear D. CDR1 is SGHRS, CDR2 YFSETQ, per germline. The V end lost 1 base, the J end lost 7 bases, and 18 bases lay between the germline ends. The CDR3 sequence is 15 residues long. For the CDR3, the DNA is TGCGCCAGCAGCTTGACCGAACTGGCTTACGCGGAGCAGTACTTC. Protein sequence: CASSLTELAYAEQYF.

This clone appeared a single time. The chain's CDR3 is CASSLSDGLYQPQHF. CDR3 coding DNA: TGTGCCAGCAGCTTATCCGACGGATTATATCAGCCCCAGCATTTT. The V and J genes are TRBV7-8 and TRBJ1-5; no reliable D call. Germline CDR1 and CDR2: SGHVS and FQNEAQ. The CDR3 extends over 15 amino acids. Deletions cut 2 bases from V and 5 bases from J, with 13 bases between.